The next 6 T cell receptor beta chains were all read from a single sample in a study of T cell responses to AZD1222 COVID-19 vaccine. Here immunoSEQ multiplex PCR was the method, and the copy in TCRdb shows in-frame clones only, minus some. Of tens of thousands of clones in the sample, around 82% were seen once. The specimen comprised peripheral blood, sampled 28 days after the second AZD1222 dose. The origin of the receptors is an adult who received the AZD1222 COVID-19 vaccine.

In this sample, this clone turned up once. The chain couples TRBV9 to TRBJ2-5, with 8 bases identical to TRBD2. CDR3 size: 14 residues. V lost 1 base, J lost 1 base, and 0 bases stayed unmatched. The V gene's germline CDR1 is SGDLS and CDR2 YYNGEE. The CDR3 region has the DNA TGTGCCAGCAGCGTACTAGCGGGCCAAGAGACCCAGTACTTC. It specifies CASSVLAGQETQYF.

This clone was recorded once. CDR3 region: CASSLTDEQYF. CDR3 nucleotide sequence: TGTGCCAGCAGTTTAACAGACGAGCAGTACTTC. The rearrangement joins TRBV12-3 or TRBV12-4 to TRBJ2-7; D uncertain. The CDR3 is 11 residues long. The V end was cut by 2 bases, the J end by 5 bases, with 4 bases between.

J is TRBJ2-6 and V is TRBV7-2; tentative D call: TRBD2 (5 bases). Trimming left V 5 bases short and J 1 base short, with 12 bases between. The CDR3 totals 16 residues. Germline V gives CDR1 SGHTA, CDR2 FQGNSA. CDR3 DNA: TGTGCCAGCAGCGCGGGCCGCGAGTCTGGGGCCAACGTCCTGACTTTC. It is translated as CASSAGRESGANVLTF.

This sequence joins TRBV5-4 and TRBJ1-3, with TRBD1 as a possible D gene (5 bases). Germline V lookup: CDR1 SGHNT, CDR2 YYREEE (reference sequence). V was shortened by 2 bases and J by 0 bases, with 9 bases between the two germline ends. This CDR3 contains 15 residues. The CDR3 DNA reads TGTGCCAGCAGCTTATCAGGGCCCTCTGGAAACACCATATATTTT. Amino acids: CASSLSGPSGNTIYF.

This clone has only a few counts. The chain's CDR3 is CASTPPRGGQYF. Here the CDR3 DNA reads TGTGCCAGCACCCCGCCTAGGGGCGGGCAGTACTTC. The rearrangement links TRBV28 to TRBJ2-7; D perhaps matches TRBD1 (5 bases). Trimming stripped 7 bases from V and 9 bases from J, with 16 bases between. Germline CDR1 is MDHEN and CDR2 is SYDVKM. The CDR3 is 12 residues long. The complete variable domain, with remaining parts taken from reference TRBV28 and TRBJ2-7, reads DVKVTQSSRYLVKRTGEKVFLECVQDMDHENMFWYRQDPGLGLRLIYFSYDVKMKEKGDIPEGYSVSREKKERFSLILESASTNQTSMYLCASTPPRGGQYFGPGTRLTVT.

The V and J genes are TRBV28 and TRBJ1-2; D call uncertain. Germline V CDR1 and CDR2: MDHEN, SYDVKM. Trimming left V 7 bases short and J 0 bases short, with 12 bases between. The CDR3 totals 14 residues. The CDR3 region is CASTSWQTNYGYTF. CDR3 coding DNA: TGTGCCAGCACCTCATGGCAGACTAACTATGGCTACACCTTC.